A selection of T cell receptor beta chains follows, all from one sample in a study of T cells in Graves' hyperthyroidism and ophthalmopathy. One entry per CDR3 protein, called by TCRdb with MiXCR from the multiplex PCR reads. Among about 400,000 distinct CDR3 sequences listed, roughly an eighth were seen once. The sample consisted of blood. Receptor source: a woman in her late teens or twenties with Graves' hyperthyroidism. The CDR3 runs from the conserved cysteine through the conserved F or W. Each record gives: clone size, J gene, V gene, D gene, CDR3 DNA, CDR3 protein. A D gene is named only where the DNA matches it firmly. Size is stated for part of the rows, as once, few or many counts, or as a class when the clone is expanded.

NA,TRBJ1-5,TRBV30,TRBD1,TGTGCCTGGAGTTTAACAGGGGTTTCGGGTCAGCCCCAGCATTTT,CAWSLTGVSGQPQHF
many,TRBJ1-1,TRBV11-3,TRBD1,TGTGCCAGCAGCTCAACCACAGGGGGCACTGAAGCTTTCTTT,CASSSTTGGTEAFF
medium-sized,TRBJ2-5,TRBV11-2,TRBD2,TGTGCCAGCAGCTCTAGACTAGCAGGGGAGACCCAGTACTTC,CASSSRLAGETQYF
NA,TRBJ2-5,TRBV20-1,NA,TGCAGTGCTAGGACTACCGTCCAAGAGACCCAGTACTTC,CSARTTVQETQYF
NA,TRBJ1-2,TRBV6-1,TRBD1,TGTGCCAGCAGGCAAACCGGGACAGGGTTTGGCTACACCTTC,CASRQTGTGFGYTF
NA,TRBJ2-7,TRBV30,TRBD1,TGTGCCTGGACGGGGACAGGATTATACGAGCGGTACTTC,CAWTGTGLYERYF
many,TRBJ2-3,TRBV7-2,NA,TGTGCCAGCAGCTTAAATGAGGGCAGAGATACGCAGTATTTT,CASSLNEGRDTQYF
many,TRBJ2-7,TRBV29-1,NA,TGCAGCGTCCAGACAGGCCCCTACGAGCAGTACTTC,CSVQTGPYEQYF
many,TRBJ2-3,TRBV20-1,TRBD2,TGCAGTGCTAGAGATCCCGCTAGCGGGAAGACAGATACGCAGTATTTT,CSARDPASGKTDTQYF
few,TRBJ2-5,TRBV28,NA,TGTGCCAGCAGTTTCGTAGGGAGCCAAGAGACCCAGTACTTC,CASSFVGSQETQYF
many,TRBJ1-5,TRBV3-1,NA,TGTGCCAGCAGCCAAGATGGCCGGGGGACTCAGCCCCAGCATTTT,CASSQDGRGTQPQHF
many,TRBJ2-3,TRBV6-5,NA,TGTGCCAGCAGTTACTCTCGAGCCCCGGGAGATACGCAGTATTTT,CASSYSRAPGDTQYF